This T cell receptor beta chain appears in the sequencing data of a study of T cells in tumors after PD-1 blockade. The overall study: Excluded were patients with checkpoint blockade, immunosuppressants, or radiotherapy or other anti-cancer therapy within 4 weeks. A subset received ongoing vismodegib 150 mg daily alongside anti-PD-1 therapy. On average, peripheral blood gave under 150,000 TCR templates and 30,000 to 40,000 unique clonotypes.

As concerns this clone: What it binds is unknown.

Produced via immunoSEQ multiplex PCR; TCRdb's table is partial and in-frame only. Seen here are tens of thousands of clones, around four fifths observed once, and the top ten hold around 9.3%. General study findings and limits: Approximately 41% of tumor TCR clonotypes were also found in blood.

From germline, CDR1 is LNHDA and CDR2 SQIVND (reference sequence). With 7 bases removed from V and 6 bases from J, the gap between germline ends came to 15 bases. This CDR3 has 14 amino acids. The sequences come from PBMCs, collected before anti-PD-1 therapy. The V call is TRBV19, the J call TRBJ1-4; D uncertain. This clonotype was sampled from a human donor with advanced basal cell or squamous cell carcinoma (not recorded which). The CDR3: CASKTRGPDEKLFF. CDR3 DNA: TGTGCCAGTAAAACGAGAGGACCCGATGAAAAACTGTTTTTT.